These T cell receptor beta chains were read from a single sample in a study of control samples from healthy donors and cancer patients. Libraries were prepared by immunoSEQ multiplex PCR; TCRdb keeps only in-frame clonotypes and omits some of them. This table holds some 410,000 clones, more than 80% found once. Input material: PBMCs. The receptors shown here come from a man in his forties with head and neck cancer. Each CDR3 is given with its conserved first and last residue. Rows may omit the clone size; those that give it use once, few, many or a size class.

CDR3 length	J gene	clone size	V gene	CDR3 protein
15	TRBJ1-6	NA	TRBV13	CASSLRDRLNSPLHF
14	TRBJ2-7	NA	TRBV18	CASSPWDSSYEQYF
13	TRBJ1-1	NA	TRBV19	CASSPRRSTEAFF
14	TRBJ2-1	NA	TRBV27	CASSLGGNYNEQFF
14	TRBJ2-7	NA	TRBV29-1	CSVGILGQGDEQYF
13	TRBJ2-2	few	TRBV19	CASIGLPAGELFF
15	TRBJ2-7	NA	TRBV5-5	CASSLGQSSSYEQYF
13	TRBJ1-6	NA	TRBV7-3	CASSITNNSPLHF
13	TRBJ2-7	NA	TRBV11-3	CASSLASGGEQYF
18	TRBJ2-3	once	TRBV28	CASSPTLGSGLPPDTQYF
13	TRBJ2-7	NA	TRBV23-1	CAGPSGTPYEQYF
15	TRBJ2-2	NA	TRBV7-2	CASSFSLAGAGELFF
16	TRBJ2-7	NA	TRBV28	CASSFRTGIRTYEQYF
14	TRBJ1-4	few	TRBV15	CATSRALTGEKLFF
12	TRBJ2-1	NA	TRBV30	CAWSGSRNEQFF
15	TRBJ2-7	NA	TRBV29-1	CSVLGLDRRVYEQYF
12	TRBJ1-1	NA	TRBV6-5	CASGGANTEAFF
16	TRBJ1-1	once	TRBV11-2	CASSLTPGGSNTEAFF
12	TRBJ1-2	once	TRBV9	CASSASGLGYTF
12	TRBJ1-1	NA	TRBV2	CASTWGDTEAFF
14	TRBJ2-7	NA	TRBV9	CASSPFDSAYEQYF
14	TRBJ2-7	once	TRBV27	CASRSRGLSYEQYF
12	TRBJ1-5	NA	TRBV28	CASQRSNQPQHF
14	TRBJ1-5	NA	TRBV19	CASSIAAFNQPQHF
14	TRBJ1-1	NA	TRBV5-1	CASSLKLGATEAFF
16	TRBJ2-1	NA	TRBV5-1	CASSLAGTGINNEQFF
15	TRBJ1-2	NA	TRBV5-5	CASSSLGQGTYGYTF
15	TRBJ2-7	NA	TRBV28	CASSFLAGGQREQYF
13	TRBJ1-5	NA	TRBV11-2	CASSLLWNQPQHF
15	TRBJ2-3	NA	TRBV4-1	CASSSAGLDSDTQYF
15	TRBJ2-2	NA	TRBV18	CASSPGQAWTGELFF
14	TRBJ2-4	NA	TRBV7-9	CASSSGASKNIQYF
13	TRBJ1-1	few	TRBV19	CASMDRGRAEAFF
16	TRBJ1-3	NA	TRBV27	CASSLSGWQSGNTIYF
14	TRBJ1-1	once	TRBV6-2/TRBV6-3	CASSRGRKNTEAFF
15	TRBJ1-3	NA	TRBV7-6	CASSPDGQFGNTIYF